This entry lists 27 T cell receptor beta chains sequenced from one sample in a study of blood T cell repertoires in COVID-19. Clones were sequenced by immunoSEQ multiplex PCR, and TCRdb holds only the in-frame ones, with some missing. The table includes fewer than 250,000 clones, approximately 90% detected once. The sample comprised peripheral blood. Receptor source: a man aged 60 to 69 with COVID-19, enrolled during active disease.

The chain joins TRBV7-2 to TRBJ2-1; 8 positions agree with TRBD2. The CDR3 totals 17 residues. The junction had 9 bases not matched to a gene; V was cut back by 1 base and J by 4 bases. CDR1 and CDR2 (germline): SGHTA, FQGNSA. CDR3 nucleotides: TGTGCCAGCAGCTTAGGGGCTAGCGGGTTGCAGTACAATGAGCAGTTCTTC. Translated: CASSLGASGLQYNEQFF.

The chain couples TRBV27 to TRBJ2-1, with 7 bases lining up with TRBD1. CDR1 is MNHEY, CDR2 SMNVEV, per germline (reference sequence). This CDR3 is 15 amino acids long. V gave up 2 bases and J gave up 2 bases; unmatched junction bases: 3. In nucleotides, the CDR3 is TGTGCCAGCAGTTTAAGGGACAGTACCTACAATGAGCAGTTCTTC. Amino acid sequence: CASSLRDSTYNEQFF.

This clone was found once. For the CDR3, the DNA is TGTGCCACCGCCAGGTCAACAGGGTCTGGCTACACCTTC. Its protein is CATARSTGSGYTF. This chain links TRBV24-1 with TRBJ1-2; weak D call: TRBD1 (6 bases). The CDR3 extends over 13 amino acids. CDR1 and CDR2 (germline): KGHDR, SFDVKD. Trimming took 9 bases from V and 7 from J, leaving 17 bases between them.

J is TRBJ1-1 and V is TRBV5-1; weak D call: TRBD1 (6 bases). The CDR3 extends over 14 amino acids. The V gene lost 3 bases and the J gene lost 5 bases, with 14 bases spanning the gap. From germline, CDR1 is SGHRS and CDR2 YFSETQ. The CDR3 spells CASSYGKGGTEAFF. CDR3 in DNA: TGCGCCAGCAGCTATGGAAAGGGGGGGACTGAAGCTTTCTTT.

The V call is TRBV5-8, the J call TRBJ2-1, with D possibly matching TRBD2 (7 bases). Trimming pared 7 bases from V and 7 bases from J, leaving 18 bases between. Germline V gene data show CDR1 as SGHTS and CDR2 as YDEGEE. CDR3 length: 14 residues. CDR3 protein: CASHGGGRWNEQFF. The CDR3 DNA follows: TGTGCCAGCCACGGCGGGGGCCGGTGGAATGAGCAGTTCTTC.

CDR3 in amino acids: CASSQDTAGSNEQFF. The CDR3 DNA reads TGTGCCAGCAGCCAAGATACGGCGGGGAGCAATGAGCAGTTCTTC. The V and J genes are TRBV3-1 (or the pseudogene TRBV3-2) and TRBJ2-1; a possible D gene is TRBD2 (6 bases). The germline V gene has CDR1 LGHDT and CDR2 YNNKEL (reference sequence). The CDR3 runs 15 residues. V was cut by 0 bases and J by 6 bases, with 12 bases left in between.

V usage is TRBV5-1 and J usage is TRBJ1-1, with 8 bases lining up with TRBD1. Germline assignment: CDR1 SGHRS and CDR2 YFSETQ. This CDR3 contains 15 residues. The ends lost 4 bases at V and 0 bases at J; junction bases unmatched: 5. The CDR3 sequence is CASSPRTGMNTEAFF. The CDR3, as DNA: TGCGCCAGCAGCCCGAGGACAGGGATGAACACTGAAGCTTTCTTT.

The gene calls are TRBV19 and TRBJ1-1; D call uncertain. This CDR3 has 13 amino acids. Trimming shortened V by 5 bases and J by 0 bases, and 7 bases separated the two germline ends. The germline V gene encodes CDR1 LNHDA and CDR2 SQIVND (reference sequence). The CDR3 DNA reads as TGTGCCAGTAGTTCCCGGGTGAACACTGAAGCTTTCTTT. Translated: CASSSRVNTEAFF.

The CDR3 is CASSLATNAYGYTF. The CDR3 region has the DNA TGTGCCAGCAGCTTAGCCACAAATGCCTATGGCTACACCTTC. The chain couples TRBV7-2 to TRBJ1-2; D ambiguous. This CDR3 is built from 14 residues. Germline V gene data show CDR1 as SGHTA and CDR2 as FQGNSA. Trimming removed 0 bases from V and 4 bases from J, with 9 bases in between.

V usage is TRBV6-1 and J usage is TRBJ1-2; tentatively, D is TRBD1 (6 bases). The CDR3 has 18 amino acids. Trimming took 1 base from V and 1 from J, leaving 19 bases between them. From germline, CDR1 is MNHNS and CDR2 SASEGT. The chain's CDR3 is CASSEDGRGVHFNYGYTF. CDR3 nucleotide sequence: TGTGCCAGCAGTGAAGACGGCAGGGGCGTCCACTTTAACTATGGCTACACCTTC.

The chain combines TRBV6-5 with TRBJ1-4; TRBD1 matches at 9 bases. This CDR3 is built from 14 residues. J lost 8 bases, V lost 6 bases, and 7 bases had no gene match. In germline, CDR1 is MNHEY, CDR2 SVGAGI. The chain's CDR3 is CASRKGTGNEKLFF. CDR3 in DNA: TGTGCCAGCAGGAAGGGGACAGGGAACGAAAAACTGTTTTTT.

The CDR3 is CASRRNQGLGAEQYF. In DNA form, the CDR3 reads TGTGCCAGCAGACGCAACCAGGGGTTAGGTGCCGAGCAGTACTTC. This chain joins TRBV3-1 (or the pseudogene TRBV3-2) and TRBJ2-7, with D perhaps TRBD1 (6 bases). There are 15 residues in the CDR3. Trimming removed 6 bases at V and 6 bases at J, with 21 bases between. CDR1 is LGHDT and CDR2 is YNNKEL in the germline V gene (reference sequence).

The chain uses TRBV7-2 and TRBJ1-1; D might be TRBD1 (5 bases). Trimming removed 7 bases from V and 2 bases from J, with 14 bases in between. Germline V gene sequence: CDR1 SGHTA, CDR2 FQGNSA. The CDR3 has 14 residues. The CDR3, as DNA: TGTGCCAGCACCTCATGGGGGGGAAACACTGAAGCTTTCTTT. Encoded protein: CASTSWGGNTEAFF.

V is TRBV27 and J is TRBJ2-1; the match to TRBD2 covers 11 bases. CDR3 length equals 17 residues. Trimming removed 2 bases from V and 6 bases from J; junction bases left unmatched: 9. Germline CDR1 is MNHEY and CDR2 is SMNVEV (reference sequence). The chain's CDR3 is CASSLIASGRFGNEQFF. CDR3 nucleotides: TGTGCCAGCAGTTTAATTGCTAGCGGGAGGTTTGGCAATGAGCAGTTCTTC.

J is TRBJ2-7 and V is TRBV3-1 (or the pseudogene TRBV3-2), with 9 bases lining up with TRBD1. CDR1 LGHDT and CDR2 YNNKEL come from the germline V gene (reference sequence). The J segment lost 5 bases and the V segment lost 6 bases, leaving 5 bases of the junction unmatched. This CDR3 contains 13 residues. The DNA for the CDR3 is TGTGCCAGCAGGCGTACAGGGGGCCACGAGCAGTACTTC. The encoded protein is CASRRTGGHEQYF.

The chain is built from TRBV10-2 and TRBJ2-2; 9 nucleotides line up with TRBD1. The V gene end was trimmed by 5 bases and the J gene end by 4 bases; junction bases not matched to a gene: 5. CDR1 is WSHSY, CDR2 SAAADI, per germline. This CDR3 spans 15 amino acids. Here the CDR3 reads CASSPGQGGTGELFF. In nucleotides, the CDR3 is TGCGCCAGCAGTCCGGGACAGGGTGGCACCGGGGAGCTGTTTTTT.

The chain couples TRBV2 to TRBJ2-7, with D possibly matching TRBD1 (5 bases). The V gene lost 5 bases and the J gene lost 6 bases, with 11 bases spanning the gap. The germline CDR1 and CDR2 sequences are SNHLY and FYNNEI. This CDR3 has 12 amino acids. The CDR3 here is CASSWTISEQYF. As DNA, the CDR3 is TGTGCCAGCAGTTGGACAATCTCCGAGCAGTACTTC.

This rearrangement joins TRBV5-1 to TRBJ2-3; TRBD1 aligns across 7 bases. The germline V gene encodes CDR1 SGHRS and CDR2 YFSETQ. This CDR3 is 17 amino acids long. J lost 2 bases, V lost 3 bases, and 12 bases had no gene match. The CDR3 sequence is CASSSNRDRAYTDTQYF. CDR3 nucleotide sequence: TGCGCCAGCAGCTCGAACCGGGACAGAGCTTACACAGATACGCAGTATTTT. The full variable domain, in which reference TRBV5-1 and TRBJ2-3 provide the parts outside the CDR3, is KAGVTQTPRYLIKTRGQQVTLSCSPISGHRSVSWYQQTPGQGLQFLFEYFSETQRNKGNFPGRFSGRQFSNSRSEMNVSTLELGDSALYLCASSSNRDRAYTDTQYFGPGTRLTVL.

This rearrangement joins TRBV30 to TRBJ1-2; 9 positions agree with TRBD1. V lost 2 bases to trimming and J lost 4 bases; unmatched junction nucleotides: 5. Germline V gene sequence: CDR1 GTSNPN, CDR2 SVGIG (reference sequence). This CDR3 region has 14 residues. CDR3 DNA sequence: TGTGCCTGGAGTTGGGGACAGGGTACCTATGGCTACACCTTC. Translation gives CAWSWGQGTYGYTF.

The V and J genes are TRBV7-9 and TRBJ1-5, with TRBD1 matching 7 bases. With 5 bases clipped from V and 1 base from J, the junction kept 8 bases outside the gene matches. The CDR3 sequence is 16 residues long. Germline values: CDR1 SEHNR, CDR2 FQNEAQ (reference sequence). The CDR3 reads CASSPETGWSNQPQHF. CDR3 in DNA: TGTGCCAGCAGCCCCGAGACAGGGTGGAGCAATCAGCCCCAGCATTTT. The entire variable domain, with the rest obtained from reference TRBV7-9 and TRBJ1-5, is as follows: DTGVSQNPRHKITKRGQNVTFRCDPISEHNRLYWYRQTLGQGPEFLTYFQNEAQLEKSRLLSDRFSAERPKGSFSTLEIQRTEQGDSAMYLCASSPETGWSNQPQHFGDGTRLSIL.

The gene calls are TRBV5-1 and TRBJ2-1; possible D gene TRBD1, 6 bases. This CDR3 is built from 16 residues. Trimming pared 3 bases from V and 7 bases from J, leaving 20 bases between. CDR1 SGHRS and CDR2 YFSETQ come from the germline V gene. The CDR3 coding sequence is TGCGCCAGCAGCTCGGGTACACAGGGTTCGAGGAATGAGCAGTTCTTC. Its translation is CASSSGTQGSRNEQFF.

CDR3 nucleotide sequence: TGTGCCAGCAGCCTGAGCGGGGGCTCCTACGAGCAGTACTTC. Translation gives CASSLSGGSYEQYF. The V call is TRBV7-2, the J call TRBJ2-7, with 8 bases that match TRBD2. V was pared by 5 bases and J by 0 bases, with 3 bases of the junction left unmatched. The CDR3 consists of 14 residues. Germline V lookup: CDR1 SGHTA, CDR2 FQGNSA.

The chain combines TRBV9 with TRBJ2-7; 8 bases align to TRBD1. The CDR3 length is 15 residues. Germline CDR1 reads SGDLS; CDR2 reads YYNGEE. V shed 4 bases, J shed 2 bases, and the junction held 8 bases outside the gene matches. The CDR3 bases are TGTGCCAGCAGCCCCGTCGCGACAGGGGCCTACGAGCAGTACTTC. It specifies CASSPVATGAYEQYF.

CDR3 protein: CASSVGQGALDTEAFF. CDR3 coding DNA: TGTGCCAGCAGCGTTGGACAGGGGGCATTAGACACTGAAGCTTTCTTT. J is TRBJ1-1 and V is TRBV9; TRBD1 aligns across 11 bases. The CDR3 is 16 amino acids. The germline gives CDR1 SGDLS, CDR2 YYNGEE. Trimming at V came to 2 bases and at J to 3 bases, leaving 6 bases not matched to a gene.

The rearrangement joins TRBV6-2 or TRBV6-3 to TRBJ2-3; TRBD1 matches 8 bases. The junction had 6 bases not matched to a gene; V was cut back by 0 bases and J by 1 base. The germline CDR1 and CDR2 sequences are MNHEY and SVGEGT. This CDR3 is built from 17 residues. The CDR3 reads CASSYSPDRGRTDTQYF. For the CDR3, the DNA is TGTGCCAGCAGTTACTCGCCTGACAGGGGTCGCACAGATACGCAGTATTTT.

This chain joins TRBV5-4 and TRBJ2-2, with D tentatively TRBD2 (6 bases). The CDR3 totals 15 residues. The germline V and J ends were trimmed by 4 bases and 6 bases, with 16 bases remaining between them. The germline V gene has CDR1 SGHNT and CDR2 YYREEE (reference sequence). The CDR3 sequence is CASSGLRDSPGELFF. The CDR3 DNA is TGTGCCAGCAGCGGCCTCCGGGACTCTCCCGGGGAGCTGTTTTTT.

This clone was observed once. This chain joins TRBV5-1 and TRBJ2-2; D perhaps matches TRBD2 (5 bases). CDR1 is SGHRS and CDR2 is YFSETQ in the germline V gene. The CDR3 runs 14 residues. V was cut by 9 bases and J by 4 bases, with 16 bases left in between. The CDR3 loop reads CATGKSAGTGELFF. The CDR3 DNA reads as TGCGCCACCGGGAAAAGTGCGGGCACCGGGGAGCTGTTTTTT.